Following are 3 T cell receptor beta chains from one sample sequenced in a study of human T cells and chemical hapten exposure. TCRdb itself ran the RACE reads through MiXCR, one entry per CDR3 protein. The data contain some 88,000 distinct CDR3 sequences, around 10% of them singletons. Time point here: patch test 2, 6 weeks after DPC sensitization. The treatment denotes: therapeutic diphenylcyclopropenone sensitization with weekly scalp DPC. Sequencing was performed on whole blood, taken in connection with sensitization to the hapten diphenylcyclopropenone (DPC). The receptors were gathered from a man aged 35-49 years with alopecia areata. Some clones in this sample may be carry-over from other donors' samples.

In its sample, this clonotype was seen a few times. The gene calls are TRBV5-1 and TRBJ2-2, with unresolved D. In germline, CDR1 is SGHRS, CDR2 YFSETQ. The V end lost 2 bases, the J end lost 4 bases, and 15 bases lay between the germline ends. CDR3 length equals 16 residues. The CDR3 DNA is TGCGCCAGCAGCTTTGAGCCCCAGCCGGGCACCGGGGAGCTGTTTTTT. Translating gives CASSFEPQPGTGELFF. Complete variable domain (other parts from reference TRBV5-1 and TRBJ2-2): KAGVTQTPRYLIKTRGQQVTLSCSPISGHRSVSWYQQTPGQGLQFLFEYFSETQRNKGNFPGRFSGRQFSNSRSEMNVSTLELGDSALYLCASSFEPQPGTGELFFGEGSRLTVL.

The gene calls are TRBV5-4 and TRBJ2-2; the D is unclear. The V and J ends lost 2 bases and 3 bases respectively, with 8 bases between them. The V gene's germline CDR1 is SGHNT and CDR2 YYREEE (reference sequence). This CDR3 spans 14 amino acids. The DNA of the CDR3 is TGTGCCAGCAGCTTAATGAAAGACACCGGGGAGCTGTTTTTT. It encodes CASSLMKDTGELFF.

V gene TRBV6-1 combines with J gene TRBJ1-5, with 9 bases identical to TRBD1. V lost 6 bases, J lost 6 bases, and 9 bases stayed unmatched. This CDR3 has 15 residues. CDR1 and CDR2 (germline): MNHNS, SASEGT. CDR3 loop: CASRETGGISQPQHF. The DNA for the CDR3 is TGTGCCAGCAGAGAGACAGGGGGTATCAGTCAGCCCCAGCATTTT.